One T cell receptor beta chain is described in this entry. Its antigen is currently unknown. V lost 5 bases and J lost 13, with 12 bases in between. Germline CDR1 is SGHTA and CDR2 is FQGNSA. This CDR3 region has 12 residues. These data originate in a study of cytomegalovirus exposure and HLA in healthy donors. Use of 60 Vbeta and 13 Jbeta primers characterized the PCR. Measured with immunoSEQ multiplex PCR; TCRdb has only the in-frame clones, and not every one. The sample consists of around 150,000 clones, around two thirds of them appearing once. Findings of the study overall: Earlier analysis looked at TCR beta V segments, and most were productive about 87% or about 30% of the time. In a later analysis, an Asian-associated ancestry cluster reportedly showed fewer N-insertions than the roughly 730-donor mean. TRBV6-2, TRBV6-3 and other indistinguishable V segments were excluded.

This sequence joins TRBV7-2 and TRBJ1-6; TRBD1 is a possible D gene (6 bases). The clonotype originates from a man aged 50 to 59 in good health and CMV-seronegative. The sequencing input was PBMCs. DNA for the CDR3: TGTGCCAGCAGCCCGGACAGTCCGCCCCTCCACTTT. Its translation: CASSPDSPPLHF. Complete variable domain (other parts from reference TRBV7-2 and TRBJ1-6): GAGVSQSPSNKVTEKGKDVELRCDPISGHTALYWYRQSLGQGLEFLIYFQGNSAPDKSGLPSDRFSAERTGGSVSTLTIQRTQQEDSAVYLCASSPDSPPLHFGNGTRLTVT.